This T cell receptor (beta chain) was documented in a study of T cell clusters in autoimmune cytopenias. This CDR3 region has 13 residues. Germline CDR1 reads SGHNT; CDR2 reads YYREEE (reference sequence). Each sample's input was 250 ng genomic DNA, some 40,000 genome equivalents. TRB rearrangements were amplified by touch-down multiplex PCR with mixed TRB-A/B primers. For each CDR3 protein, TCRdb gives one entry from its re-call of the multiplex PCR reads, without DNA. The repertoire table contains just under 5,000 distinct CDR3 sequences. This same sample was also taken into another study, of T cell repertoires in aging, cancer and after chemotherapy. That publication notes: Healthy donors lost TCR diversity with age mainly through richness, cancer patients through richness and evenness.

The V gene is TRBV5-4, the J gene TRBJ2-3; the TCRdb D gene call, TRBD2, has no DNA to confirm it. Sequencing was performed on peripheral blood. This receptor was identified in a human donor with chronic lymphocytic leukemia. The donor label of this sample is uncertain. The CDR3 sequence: CASSLQEVDTQYF.